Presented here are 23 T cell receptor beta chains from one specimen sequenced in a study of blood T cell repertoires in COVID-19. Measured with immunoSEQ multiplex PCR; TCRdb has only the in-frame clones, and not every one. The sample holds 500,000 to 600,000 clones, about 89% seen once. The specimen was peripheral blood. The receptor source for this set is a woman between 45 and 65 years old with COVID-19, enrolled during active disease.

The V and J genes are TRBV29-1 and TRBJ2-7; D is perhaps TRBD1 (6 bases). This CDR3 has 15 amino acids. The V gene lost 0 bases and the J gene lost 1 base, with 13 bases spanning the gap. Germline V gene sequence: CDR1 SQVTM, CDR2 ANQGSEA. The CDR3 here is CSVEDPTGSSYEQYF. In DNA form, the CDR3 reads TGCAGCGTTGAAGATCCCACAGGGAGTTCCTACGAGCAGTACTTC.

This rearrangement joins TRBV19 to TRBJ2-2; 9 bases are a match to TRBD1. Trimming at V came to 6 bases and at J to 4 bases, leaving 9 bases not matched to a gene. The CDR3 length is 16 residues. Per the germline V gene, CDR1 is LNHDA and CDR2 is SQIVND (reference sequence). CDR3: CASSLPGTGSTGELFF. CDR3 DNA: TGTGCCAGTAGCCTTCCCGGGACAGGGAGCACCGGGGAGCTGTTTTTT. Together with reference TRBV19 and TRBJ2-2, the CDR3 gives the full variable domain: DGGITQSPKYLFRKEGQNVTLSCEQNLNHDAMYWYRQDPGQGLRLIYYSQIVNDFQKGDIAEGYSVSREKKESFPLTVTSAQKNPTAFYLCASSLPGTGSTGELFFGEGSRLTVL.

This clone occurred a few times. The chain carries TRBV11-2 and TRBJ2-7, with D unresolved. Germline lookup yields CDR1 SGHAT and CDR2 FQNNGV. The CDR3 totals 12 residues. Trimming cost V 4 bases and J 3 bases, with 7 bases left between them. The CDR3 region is CASSSPIYEQYF. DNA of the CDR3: TGTGCCAGCAGCTCTCCTATCTACGAGCAGTACTTC.

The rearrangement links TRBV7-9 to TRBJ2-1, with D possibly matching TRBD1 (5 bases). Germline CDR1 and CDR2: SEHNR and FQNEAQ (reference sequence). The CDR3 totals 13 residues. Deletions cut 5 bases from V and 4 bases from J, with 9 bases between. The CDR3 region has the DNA TGTGCCAGCAGCGATGGGGCTTACAATGAGCAGTTCTTC. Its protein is CASSDGAYNEQFF.

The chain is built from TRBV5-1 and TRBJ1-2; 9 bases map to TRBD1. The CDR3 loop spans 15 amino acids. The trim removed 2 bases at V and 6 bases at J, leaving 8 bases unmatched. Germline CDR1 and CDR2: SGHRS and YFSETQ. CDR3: CASSLRTGASDGYTF. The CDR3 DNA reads TGCGCCAGCAGCTTAAGGACAGGGGCTTCGGATGGCTACACCTTC.

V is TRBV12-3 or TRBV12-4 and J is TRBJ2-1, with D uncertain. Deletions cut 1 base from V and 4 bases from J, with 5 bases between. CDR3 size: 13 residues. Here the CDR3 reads CASSLGRYNEQFF. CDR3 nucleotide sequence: TGTGCCAGCAGTTTAGGCCGGTACAATGAGCAGTTCTTC.

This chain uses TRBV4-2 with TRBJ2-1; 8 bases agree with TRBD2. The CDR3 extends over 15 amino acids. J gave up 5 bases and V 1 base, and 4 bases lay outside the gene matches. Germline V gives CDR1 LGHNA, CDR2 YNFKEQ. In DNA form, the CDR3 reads TGTGCCAGCAGCCAAGTTAACGGGGGGGACAATGAGCAGTTCTTC. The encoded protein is CASSQVNGGDNEQFF.

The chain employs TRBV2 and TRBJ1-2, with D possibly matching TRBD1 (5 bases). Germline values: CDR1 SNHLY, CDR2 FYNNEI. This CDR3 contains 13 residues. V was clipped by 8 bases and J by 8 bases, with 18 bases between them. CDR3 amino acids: CASARGTADGYTF. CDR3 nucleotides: TGTGCCAGCGCCCGGGGGACGGCTGACGGCTACACCTTC. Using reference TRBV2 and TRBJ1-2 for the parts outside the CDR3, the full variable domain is EPEVTQTPSHQVTQMGQEVILRCVPISNHLYFYWYRQILGQKVEFLVSFYNNEISEKSEIFDDQFSVERPDGSNFTLKIRSTKLEDSAMYFCASARGTADGYTFGSGTRLTVV.

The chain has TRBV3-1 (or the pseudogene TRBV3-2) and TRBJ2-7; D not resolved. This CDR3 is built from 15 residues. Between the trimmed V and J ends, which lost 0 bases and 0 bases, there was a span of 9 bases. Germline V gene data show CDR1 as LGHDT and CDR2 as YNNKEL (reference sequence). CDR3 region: CASSQDISSSYEQYF. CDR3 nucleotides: TGTGCCAGCAGCCAAGATATATCTAGCTCCTACGAGCAGTACTTC.

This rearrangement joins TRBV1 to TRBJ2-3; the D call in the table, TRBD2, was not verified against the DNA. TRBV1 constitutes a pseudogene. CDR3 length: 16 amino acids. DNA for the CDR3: TGCACCAGCAGCCTCCGGCGTCGACTAGCGGCAGATACGCAGTATTTT. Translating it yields CTSSLRRRLAADTQYF.

The CDR3 nucleotides are TGCGCCAGCAGCTTGTCAGGGGGTGACGGCTATGGCTACACCTTC. It yields the protein CASSLSGGDGYGYTF. The J gene is TRBJ1-2, the V gene TRBV5-1, with 7 nucleotides matching TRBD1. The ends lost 1 base at V and 4 bases at J; junction bases unmatched: 7. The CDR3 is made up of 15 amino acids. The germline V gene encodes CDR1 SGHRS and CDR2 YFSETQ.

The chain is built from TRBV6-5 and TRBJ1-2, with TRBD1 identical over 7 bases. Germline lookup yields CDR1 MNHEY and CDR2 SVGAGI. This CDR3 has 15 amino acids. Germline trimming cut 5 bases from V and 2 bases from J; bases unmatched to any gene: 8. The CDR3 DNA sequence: TGTGCCAGCAGTCAACCGACAGGGAGCAACTATGGCTACACCTTC. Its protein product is CASSQPTGSNYGYTF.

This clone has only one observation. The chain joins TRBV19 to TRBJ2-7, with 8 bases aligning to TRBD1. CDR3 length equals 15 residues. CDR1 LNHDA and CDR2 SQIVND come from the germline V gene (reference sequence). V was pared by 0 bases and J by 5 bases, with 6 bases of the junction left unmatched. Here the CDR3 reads CASSIELRGRNEQYF. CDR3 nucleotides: TGTGCCAGTAGTATAGAGCTCAGGGGGCGGAACGAGCAGTACTTC.

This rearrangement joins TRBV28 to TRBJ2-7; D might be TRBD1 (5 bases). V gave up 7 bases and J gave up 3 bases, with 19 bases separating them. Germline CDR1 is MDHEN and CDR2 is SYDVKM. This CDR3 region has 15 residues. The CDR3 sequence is CASKHRNPAYYEQYF. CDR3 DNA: TGTGCCAGCAAACACAGGAACCCAGCCTACTACGAGCAGTACTTC.

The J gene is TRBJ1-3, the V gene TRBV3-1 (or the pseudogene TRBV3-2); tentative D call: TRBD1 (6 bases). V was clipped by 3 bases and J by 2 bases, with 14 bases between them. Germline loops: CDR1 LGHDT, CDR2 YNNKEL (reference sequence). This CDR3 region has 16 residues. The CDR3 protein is CASSHRQAFPGNTIYF. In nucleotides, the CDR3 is TGTGCCAGCAGCCACCGACAGGCCTTTCCTGGAAACACCATATATTTT.

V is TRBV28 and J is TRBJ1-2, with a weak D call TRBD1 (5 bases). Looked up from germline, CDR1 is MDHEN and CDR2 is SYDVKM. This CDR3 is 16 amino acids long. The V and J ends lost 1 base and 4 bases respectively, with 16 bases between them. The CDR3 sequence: CASSLLVRQSSYGYTF. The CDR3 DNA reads TGTGCCAGCAGTTTATTGGTCCGACAGTCCAGCTATGGCTACACCTTC.

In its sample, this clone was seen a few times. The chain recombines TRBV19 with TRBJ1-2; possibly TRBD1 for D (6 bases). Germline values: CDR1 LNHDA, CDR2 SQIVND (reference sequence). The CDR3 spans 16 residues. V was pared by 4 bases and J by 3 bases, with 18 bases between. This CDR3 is CASSTLRQAWDYGYTF. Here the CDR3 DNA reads TGTGCCAGTAGTACCCTACGACAGGCCTGGGACTATGGCTACACCTTC.

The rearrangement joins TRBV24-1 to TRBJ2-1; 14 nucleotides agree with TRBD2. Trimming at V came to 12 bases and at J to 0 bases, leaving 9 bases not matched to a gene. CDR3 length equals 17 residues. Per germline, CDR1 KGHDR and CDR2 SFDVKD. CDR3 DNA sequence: TGTGCCGTGGGACTAGCGGGGGCAATTAACTCCTACAATGAGCAGTTCTTC. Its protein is CAVGLAGAINSYNEQFF.

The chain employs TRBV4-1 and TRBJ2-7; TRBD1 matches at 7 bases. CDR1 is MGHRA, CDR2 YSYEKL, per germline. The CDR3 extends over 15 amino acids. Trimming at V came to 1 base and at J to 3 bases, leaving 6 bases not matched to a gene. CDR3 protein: CASSQGPGQFYEQYF. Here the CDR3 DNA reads TGCGCCAGCAGCCAAGGTCCGGGACAGTTCTACGAGCAGTACTTC.

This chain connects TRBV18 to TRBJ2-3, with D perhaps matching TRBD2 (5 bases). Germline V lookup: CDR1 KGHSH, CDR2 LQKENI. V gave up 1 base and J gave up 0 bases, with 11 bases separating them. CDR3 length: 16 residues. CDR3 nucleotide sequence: TGTGCCAGCTCACCACAGCGGCCCTACAGCACAGATACGCAGTATTTT. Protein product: CASSPQRPYSTDTQYF.

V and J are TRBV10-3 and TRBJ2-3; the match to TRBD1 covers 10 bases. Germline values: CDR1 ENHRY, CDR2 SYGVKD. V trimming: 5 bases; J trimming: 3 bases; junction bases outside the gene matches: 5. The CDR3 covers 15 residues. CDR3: CAISSGTGVTDTQYF. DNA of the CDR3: TGTGCCATCAGTTCCGGGACAGGGGTAACAGATACGCAGTATTTT.

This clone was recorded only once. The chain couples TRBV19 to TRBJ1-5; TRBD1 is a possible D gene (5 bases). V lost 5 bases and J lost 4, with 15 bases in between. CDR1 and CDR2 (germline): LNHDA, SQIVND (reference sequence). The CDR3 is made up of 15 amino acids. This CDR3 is CASSPWGVANQPQHF. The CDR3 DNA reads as TGTGCCAGTAGTCCCTGGGGGGTTGCGAATCAGCCCCAGCATTTT.

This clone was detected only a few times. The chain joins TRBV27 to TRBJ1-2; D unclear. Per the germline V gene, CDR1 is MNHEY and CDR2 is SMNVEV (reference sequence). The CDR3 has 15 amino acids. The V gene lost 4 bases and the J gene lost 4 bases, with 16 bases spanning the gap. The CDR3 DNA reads TGTGCCAGCAGTTCCAGTGTAGGCGGCCTCTATGGCTACACCTTC. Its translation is CASSSSVGGLYGYTF.